This paragraph reports one T cell receptor beta chain. Seattle enrolled patients during active infection and tracked them longitudinally. The data were obtained in a study of blood T cell repertoires in COVID-19. Study-level background: From T cells, B-cell-depleted T cells, or PBMCs came the material, which was cDNA or gDNA.

In the original processing: Nucleated cell number was recorded as an estimate derived from reference gene primer amplification. Here immunoSEQ multiplex PCR was the method, and the copy in TCRdb shows in-frame clones only, minus some. V and J calls and clone size come straight from that table; D and trimming were deduced from the DNA. The data show about 250,000 clones, with 88% seen just once and around 6.5% held by the top ten. The CDR3 consists of 16 residues. The V gene lost 5 bases and the J gene lost 7 bases, with 21 bases spanning the gap. CDR1 is SGHVS and CDR2 is FQNEAQ in the germline V gene.

This chain links TRBV7-8 with TRBJ2-1, with a possible D match to TRBD2 (7 bases). This clonotype originated in a woman in her twenties or thirties with COVID-19, enrolled during active disease. Sequenced input: peripheral blood. The chain's CDR3 is CASSRVGGAGGNEQFF. CDR3 nucleotide sequence: TGTGCCAGCAGCCGAGTTGGGGGGGCCGGAGGGAATGAGCAGTTCTTC. The full variable domain, with the rest looked up from reference TRBV7-8 and TRBJ2-1, is GAGVSQSPRYKVAKRGQDVALRCDPISGHVSLFWYQQALGQGPEFLTYFQNEAQLDKSGLPSDRFFAERPEGSVSTLKIQRTQQEDSAVYLCASSRVGGAGGNEQFFGPGTRLTVL.